A single sample gave rise to the 9 T cell receptor beta chains below, sequenced in a study of T cells in Graves' hyperthyroidism and ophthalmopathy. There were TCR beta CDR3 regions amplified from RNA transcripts. HTBI primers drove first-round RT-PCR of the TCR CDR3. TCRdb used MiXCR to reprocess the multiplex PCR reads, holding one entry per CDR3 protein. The data hold about 250,000 distinct CDR3 sequences, with 24% observed a single time. Sequences were obtained from blood. The receptors shown here come from a middle-aged woman with Graves' ophthalmopathy.

The chain has TRBV11-2 and TRBJ2-5; 11 positions agree with TRBD2. The CDR3 covers 17 residues. V was pared by 3 bases and J by 0 bases, with 6 bases of the junction left unmatched. Germline CDR1 SGHAT, CDR2 FQNNGV. The CDR3 reads CASSLGTSGLYQETQYF. CDR3 DNA: TGTGCCAGCAGCTTGGGGACTAGCGGCTTGTACCAAGAGACCCAGTACTTC.

This clonotype was detected only a few times. The rearrangement joins TRBV24-1 to TRBJ1-2, with D possibly being TRBD1 (6 bases). CDR3 length: 13 residues. V gave up 9 bases and J gave up 4 bases, with 14 bases separating them. Germline V lookup: CDR1 KGHDR, CDR2 SFDVKD. CDR3 DNA sequence: TGTGCCACCTGGGGGGGGCCTCCCTATGGCTACACCTTC. It codes for CATWGGPPYGYTF.

This clonotype was recorded many times. This rearrangement joins TRBV6-5 to TRBJ1-1; D is undetermined. CDR3 length: 15 amino acids. Trimming took 2 bases from V and 1 from J, leaving 11 bases between them. Germline CDR1 and CDR2: MNHEY and SVGAGI. DNA for the CDR3: TGTGCCAGCAGTTACGCCCAGACGGGGAACACTGAAGCTTTCTTT. Protein: CASSYAQTGNTEAFF.

This clonotype was counted a few times. The rearrangement links TRBV7-2 to TRBJ2-7, with 7 bases fitting TRBD2. The V gene end was trimmed by 6 bases and the J gene end by 1 base; junction bases not matched to a gene: 6. In germline, CDR1 is SGHTA, CDR2 FQGNSA. CDR3 length: 14 amino acids. The CDR3 nucleotides read TGTGCCAGCAGTTCTCAAGCGGGGTCCTACGAGCAGTACTTC. Protein: CASSSQAGSYEQYF. The variable domain in full, with the rest retrieved from reference TRBV7-2 and TRBJ2-7, is GAGVSQSPSNKVTEKGKDVELRCDPISGHTALYWYRQSLGQGLEFLIYFQGNSAPDKSGLPSDRFSAERTGGSVSTLTIQRTQQEDSAVYLCASSSQAGSYEQYFGPGTRLTVT.

V usage is TRBV28 and J usage is TRBJ2-7; 7 nucleotides line up with TRBD2. Germline CDR1 is MDHEN and CDR2 is SYDVKM. This CDR3 region has 15 residues. Losses at the gene ends were 6 bases for V and 0 bases for J; bases not matched to a gene: 8. The CDR3 nucleotides are TGTGCCAGCAGACCGGGGGGAAAGAGCTCCTACGAGCAGTACTTC. Protein product: CASRPGGKSSYEQYF.

This CDR3 reads CSAPQGPKKETQYF. The CDR3 region has the DNA TGCAGTGCTCCGCAGGGGCCGAAAAAAGAGACCCAGTACTTC. The chain has TRBV20-1 and TRBJ2-5; possibly TRBD1 for D (6 bases). The germline gives CDR1 DFQATT, CDR2 SNEGSKA (reference sequence). The CDR3 is 14 amino acids. V dropped 5 bases and J dropped 3 bases, with 16 bases sitting between them.

The chain employs TRBV28 and TRBJ2-5; the match to TRBD1 covers 9 bases. Germline assignment: CDR1 MDHEN and CDR2 SYDVKM. With V trimmed by 5 bases and J by 2 bases, 6 bases remained unmatched. The length of the CDR3 is 15 residues. Here the CDR3 reads CASSPGGTGQETQYF. CDR3 sequence (DNA): TGTGCCAGCAGTCCCGGCGGGACAGGGCAAGAGACCCAGTACTTC.

In this sample, this clonotype turned up many times. The CDR3 reads CASSSGTGYGYEQYF. DNA of the CDR3: TGCGCCAGCAGCTCTGGGACAGGGTATGGGTACGAGCAGTACTTC. The V and J genes are TRBV4-1 and TRBJ2-7; 9 bases map to TRBD1. The length of the CDR3 is 15 residues. Germline CDR1 and CDR2: MGHRA and YSYEKL. The ends lost 5 bases at V and 4 bases at J; junction bases unmatched: 9.

This rearrangement joins TRBV28 to TRBJ1-2; 7 nucleotides agree with TRBD1. J gave up 1 base and V 6 bases, and 8 bases lay outside the gene matches. The CDR3 has 15 amino acids. Germline V lookup: CDR1 MDHEN, CDR2 SYDVKM. CDR3: CASSPDRSFNYGYTF. DNA for the CDR3: TGTGCCAGCAGCCCGGACAGGTCGTTTAACTATGGCTACACCTTC.